This T cell receptor (beta chain) derives from a study of blood T cell repertoires in COVID-19. About the research overall: Samples of COVID-19 (acute and convalescent) were obtained from the United States, Italy and Spain. The analysed material was cDNA or gDNA that came from T cells, B-cell-depleted T cells, or PBMCs.

In Seattle, patients joined the study during active infection and were tracked longitudinally. In the original workflow: Estimated nucleated cell counts came from reference gene primer amplification. Profiled with immunoSEQ multiplex PCR; TCRdb holds only in-frame clones, not every one. V, J and clone size reflect that table, while D and trimming were determined from the DNA. The data show roughly 68,000 clones, roughly 71% seen once. What was sequenced was peripheral blood. The TCR originated in a man aged 55 to 69 with COVID-19, enrolled during active disease.

This chain's CDR3 is CASRLAGPHNEQFF. The CDR3 coding sequence is TGTGCCAGCAGGTTAGCGGGGCCTCACAATGAGCAGTTCTTC. The genes are TRBV2 and TRBJ2-1; 8 bases match TRBD2. Unmatched junction bases numbered 6, after V lost 6 bases and J lost 5 bases. Germline V gene data show CDR1 as SNHLY and CDR2 as FYNNEI. CDR3 length: 14 amino acids. The whole variable domain, remainder taken from reference TRBV2 and TRBJ2-1, is EPEVTQTPSHQVTQMGQEVILRCVPISNHLYFYWYRQILGQKVEFLVSFYNNEISEKSEIFDDQFSVERPDGSNFTLKIRSTKLEDSAMYFCASRLAGPHNEQFFGPGTRLTVL.